The clone carrying this TCR beta chain was counted between two and nine times. The antigen remains unidentified. The treatment here: roughly 18 received Ad26.COV2.S at low or high dose, single or two shots; roughly five received placebo; per-sample allocation not given. The samples were gathered on day 63 after the first injection of vaccine or placebo. This record comes from a study of Ad26.COV2.S vaccination and SARS-CoV-2 variants. In the study overall: A COV1001 Ad26.COV2.S trial-arm participant provided the sample. Administration of Ad26.COV2.S was intramuscular, either once or twice 56 days apart.

Study conclusions and caveats: Once vaccination had occurred, spike-specific CD8+ and CD4+ T cell responses reportedly showed substantial breadth.

The germline V gene encodes CDR1 SGHNT and CDR2 YYREEE (reference sequence). This CDR3 has 15 residues. J was trimmed by 4 bases and V by 0 bases; bases with no gene match: 6. TCRdb's table, derived via immunoSEQ multiplex PCR, lists solely in-frame clones and lacks some. The table lists 400,000 or so clones, roughly nine tenths of them singletons. This chain uses TRBV5-4 with TRBJ2-7; 8 bases align to TRBD2. The clonotype comes from a person aged 18 to 59 who received the Ad26.COV2.S COVID-19 vaccine or a placebo. The sample was peripheral blood, taken in a trial of Ad26.COV2.S vaccine versus placebo. As DNA, the CDR3 is TGTGCCAGCAGCTTGGCCGGGGGGGCCGGGTACGAGCAGTACTTC. This gives the protein CASSLAGGAGYEQYF.